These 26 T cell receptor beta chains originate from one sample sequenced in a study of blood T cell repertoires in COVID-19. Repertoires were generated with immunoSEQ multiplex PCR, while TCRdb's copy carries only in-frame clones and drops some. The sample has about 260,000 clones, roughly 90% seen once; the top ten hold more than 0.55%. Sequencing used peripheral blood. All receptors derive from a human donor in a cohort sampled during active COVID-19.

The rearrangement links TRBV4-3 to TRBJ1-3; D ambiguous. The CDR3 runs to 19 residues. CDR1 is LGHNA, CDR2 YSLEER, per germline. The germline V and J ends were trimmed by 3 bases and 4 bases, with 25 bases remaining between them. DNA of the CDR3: TGCGCCAGCAGCCAGATTTTGGTGGGCCAAGGGAGGTCGGGAAACACCATATATTTT. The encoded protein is CASSQILVGQGRSGNTIYF.

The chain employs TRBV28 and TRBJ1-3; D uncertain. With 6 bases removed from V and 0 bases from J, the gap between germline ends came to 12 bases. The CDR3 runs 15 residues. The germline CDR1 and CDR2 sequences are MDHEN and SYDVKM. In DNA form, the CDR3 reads TGTGCCAGCAGCCCTGGCGGTGGCTCTGGAAACACCATATATTTT. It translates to CASSPGGGSGNTIYF. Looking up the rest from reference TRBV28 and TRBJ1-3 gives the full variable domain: DVKVTQSSRYLVKRTGEKVFLECVQDMDHENMFWYRQDPGLGLRLIYFSYDVKMKEKGDIPEGYSVSREKKERFSLILESASTNQTSMYLCASSPGGGSGNTIYFGEGSWLTVV.

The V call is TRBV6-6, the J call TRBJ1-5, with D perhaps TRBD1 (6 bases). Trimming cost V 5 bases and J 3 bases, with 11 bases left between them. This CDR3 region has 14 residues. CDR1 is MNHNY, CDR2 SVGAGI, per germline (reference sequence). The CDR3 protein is CASSLDRPNQPQHF. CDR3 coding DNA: TGTGCCAGCAGTCTGGACAGACCCAATCAGCCCCAGCATTTT.

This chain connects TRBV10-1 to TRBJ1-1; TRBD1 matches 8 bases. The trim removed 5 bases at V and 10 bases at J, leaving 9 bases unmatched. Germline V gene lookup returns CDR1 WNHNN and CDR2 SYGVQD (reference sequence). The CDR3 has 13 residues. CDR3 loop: CASSPKDRVAAFF. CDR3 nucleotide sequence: TGCGCCAGCAGTCCAAAGGACAGGGTGGCAGCTTTCTTT.

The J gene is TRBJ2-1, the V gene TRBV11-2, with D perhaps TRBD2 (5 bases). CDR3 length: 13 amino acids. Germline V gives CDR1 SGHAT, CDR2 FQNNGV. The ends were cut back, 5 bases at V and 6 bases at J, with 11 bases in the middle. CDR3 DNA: TGTGCCAGCAGCCCGGGGTTTTCCAATGAGCAGTTCTTC. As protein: CASSPGFSNEQFF.

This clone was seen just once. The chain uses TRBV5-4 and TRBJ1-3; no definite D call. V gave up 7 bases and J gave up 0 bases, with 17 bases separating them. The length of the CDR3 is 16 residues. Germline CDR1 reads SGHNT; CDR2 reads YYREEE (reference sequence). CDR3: CASSKAGSLSGNTIYF. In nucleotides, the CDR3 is TGTGCCAGCTCGAAGGCCGGGTCTCTCTCTGGAAACACCATATATTTT.

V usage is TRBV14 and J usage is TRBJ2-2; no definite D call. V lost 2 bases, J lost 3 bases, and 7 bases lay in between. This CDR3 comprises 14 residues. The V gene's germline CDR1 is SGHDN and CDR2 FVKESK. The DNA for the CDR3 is TGTGCCAGCAGCCAAAATCGGTACACCGGGGAGCTGTTTTTT. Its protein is CASSQNRYTGELFF.

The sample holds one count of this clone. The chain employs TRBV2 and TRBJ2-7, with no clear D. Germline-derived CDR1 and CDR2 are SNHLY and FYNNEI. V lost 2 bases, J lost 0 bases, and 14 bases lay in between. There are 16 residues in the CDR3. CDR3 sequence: CASSEKGGSSSYEQYF. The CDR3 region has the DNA TGTGCCAGCAGTGAAAAAGGCGGATCCTCCTCCTACGAGCAGTACTTC.

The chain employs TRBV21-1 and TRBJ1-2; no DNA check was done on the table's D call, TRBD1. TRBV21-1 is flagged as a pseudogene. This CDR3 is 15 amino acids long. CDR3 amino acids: CASSGQDSANYGYTF. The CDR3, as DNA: TGTGCCAGCAGTGGGCAGGATTCCGCTAACTATGGCTACACCTTC.

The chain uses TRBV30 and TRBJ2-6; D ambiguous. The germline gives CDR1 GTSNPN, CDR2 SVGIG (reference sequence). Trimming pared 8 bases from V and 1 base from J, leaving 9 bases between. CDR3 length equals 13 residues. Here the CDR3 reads CARALSGANVLTF. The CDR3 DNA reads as TGTGCCCGGGCCCTGTCTGGGGCCAACGTCCTGACTTTC.

CDR3 region: CASSIAANNEQFF. CDR3 in DNA: TGTGCCAGCAGCATTGCGGCTAACAATGAGCAGTTCTTC. The chain combines TRBV3-1 (or the pseudogene TRBV3-2) with TRBJ2-1, with no clear D. CDR1 is LGHDT and CDR2 is YNNKEL in the germline V gene (reference sequence). The CDR3 sequence is 13 residues long. V lost 5 bases, J lost 5 bases, and 10 bases lay in between.

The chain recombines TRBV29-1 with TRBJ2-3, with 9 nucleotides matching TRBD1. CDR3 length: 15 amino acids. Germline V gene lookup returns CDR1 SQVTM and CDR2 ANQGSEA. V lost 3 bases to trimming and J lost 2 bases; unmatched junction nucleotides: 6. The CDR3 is CSVETDRGNTDTQYF. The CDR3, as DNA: TGCAGCGTTGAGACGGACAGGGGCAACACAGATACGCAGTATTTT.

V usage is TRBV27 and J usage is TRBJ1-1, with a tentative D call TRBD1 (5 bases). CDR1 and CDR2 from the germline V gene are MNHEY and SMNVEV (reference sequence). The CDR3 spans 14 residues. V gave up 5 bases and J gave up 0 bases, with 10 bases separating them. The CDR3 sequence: CASSDSQMNTEAFF. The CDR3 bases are TGTGCCAGCAGTGACAGTCAGATGAACACTGAAGCTTTCTTT.

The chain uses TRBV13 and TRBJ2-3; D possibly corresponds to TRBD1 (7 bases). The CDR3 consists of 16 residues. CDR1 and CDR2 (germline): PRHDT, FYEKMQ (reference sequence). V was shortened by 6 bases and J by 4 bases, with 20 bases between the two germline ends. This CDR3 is CASRHPTGRGADTQYF. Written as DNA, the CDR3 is TGTGCCAGCAGGCATCCGACAGGCAGGGGGGCAGATACGCAGTATTTT.

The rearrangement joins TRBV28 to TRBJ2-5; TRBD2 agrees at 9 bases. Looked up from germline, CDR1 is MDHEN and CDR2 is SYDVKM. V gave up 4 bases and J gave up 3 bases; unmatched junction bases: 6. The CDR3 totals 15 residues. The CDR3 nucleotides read TGTGCCAGCAGTTGGGCTGGCGGGGGGGAAGAGACCCAGTACTTC. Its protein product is CASSWAGGGEETQYF.

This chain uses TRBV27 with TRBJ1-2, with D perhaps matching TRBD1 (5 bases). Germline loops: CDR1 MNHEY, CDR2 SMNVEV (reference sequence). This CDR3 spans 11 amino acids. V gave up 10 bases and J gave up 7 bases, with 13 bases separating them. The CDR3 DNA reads TGTGCCACCTCCCTCGGGGGTGGCTACACCTTC. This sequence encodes CATSLGGGYTF.

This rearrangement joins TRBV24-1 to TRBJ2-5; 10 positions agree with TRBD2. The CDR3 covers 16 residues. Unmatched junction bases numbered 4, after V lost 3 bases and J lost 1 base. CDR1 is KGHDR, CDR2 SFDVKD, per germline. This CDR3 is CATSDVAGGPQETQYF. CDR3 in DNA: TGTGCCACCAGTGATGTAGCGGGAGGTCCCCAAGAGACCCAGTACTTC.

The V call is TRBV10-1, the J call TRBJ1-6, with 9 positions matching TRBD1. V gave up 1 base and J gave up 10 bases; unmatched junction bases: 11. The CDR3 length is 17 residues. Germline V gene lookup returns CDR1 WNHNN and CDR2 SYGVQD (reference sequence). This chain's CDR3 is CASSEYVGTGKGSPLHF. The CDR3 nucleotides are TGCGCCAGCAGTGAGTATGTCGGGACAGGGAAAGGATCACCCCTCCACTTT.

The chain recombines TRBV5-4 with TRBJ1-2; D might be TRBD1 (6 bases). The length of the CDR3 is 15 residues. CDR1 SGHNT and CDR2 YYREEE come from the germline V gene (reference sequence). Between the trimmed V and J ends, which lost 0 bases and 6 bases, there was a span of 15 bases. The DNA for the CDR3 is TGTGCCAGCAGCTTGGGGCAGGGGACCGGGGATGGCTACACCTTC. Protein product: CASSLGQGTGDGYTF.

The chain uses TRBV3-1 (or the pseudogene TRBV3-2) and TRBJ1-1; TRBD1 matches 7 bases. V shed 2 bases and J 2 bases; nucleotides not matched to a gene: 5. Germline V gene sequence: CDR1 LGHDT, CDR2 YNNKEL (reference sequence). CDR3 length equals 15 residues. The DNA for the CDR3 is TGTGCCAGCAGCCAAAGGGGGGACAGAAACACTGAAGCTTTCTTT. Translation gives CASSQRGDRNTEAFF.

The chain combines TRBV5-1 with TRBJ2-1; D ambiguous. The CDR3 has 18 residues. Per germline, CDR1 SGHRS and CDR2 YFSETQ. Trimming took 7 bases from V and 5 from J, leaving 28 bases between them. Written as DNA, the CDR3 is TGCGCCAGCTCCCTTCCACCCCCGTCGCGAGCCCCGGACAATGAGCAGTTCTTC. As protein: CASSLPPPSRAPDNEQFF.

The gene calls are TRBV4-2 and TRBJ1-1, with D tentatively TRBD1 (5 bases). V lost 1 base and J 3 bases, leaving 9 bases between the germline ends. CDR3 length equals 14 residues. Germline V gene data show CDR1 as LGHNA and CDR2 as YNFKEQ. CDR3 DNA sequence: TGTGCCAGCAGCCAAGGTTACAGGCACACTGAAGCTTTCTTT. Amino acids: CASSQGYRHTEAFF.

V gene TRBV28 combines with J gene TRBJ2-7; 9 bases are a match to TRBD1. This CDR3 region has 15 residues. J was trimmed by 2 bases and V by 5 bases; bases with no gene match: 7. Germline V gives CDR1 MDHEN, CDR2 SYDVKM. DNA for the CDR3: TGTGCCAGCAGTCACAGGGGGCGGTTCACCTACGAGCAGTACTTC. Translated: CASSHRGRFTYEQYF. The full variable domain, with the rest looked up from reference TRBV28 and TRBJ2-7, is DVKVTQSSRYLVKRTGEKVFLECVQDMDHENMFWYRQDPGLGLRLIYFSYDVKMKEKGDIPEGYSVSREKKERFSLILESASTNQTSMYLCASSHRGRFTYEQYFGPGTRLTVT.

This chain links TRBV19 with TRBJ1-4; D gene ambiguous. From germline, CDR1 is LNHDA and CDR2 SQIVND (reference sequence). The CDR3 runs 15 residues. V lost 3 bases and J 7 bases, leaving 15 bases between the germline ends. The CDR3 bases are TGTGCCAGTAGTATCAAGGAGGGCCTTTTTGAAAAACTGTTTTTT. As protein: CASSIKEGLFEKLFF.

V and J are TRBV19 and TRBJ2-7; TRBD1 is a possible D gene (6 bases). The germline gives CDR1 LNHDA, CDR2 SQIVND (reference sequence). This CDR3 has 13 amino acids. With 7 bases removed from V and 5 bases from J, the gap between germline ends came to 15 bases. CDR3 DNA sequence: TGTGCCAGTAAGTTACAGGGTAGGGACGAGCAGTACTTC. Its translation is CASKLQGRDEQYF.

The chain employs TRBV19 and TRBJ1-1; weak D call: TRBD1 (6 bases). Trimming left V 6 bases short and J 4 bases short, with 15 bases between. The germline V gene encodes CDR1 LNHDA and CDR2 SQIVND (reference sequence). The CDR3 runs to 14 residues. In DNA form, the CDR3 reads TGTGCCAGTAGCCCACAGGGCTGGGGCACTGAAGCTTTCTTT. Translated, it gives CASSPQGWGTEAFF.